This T cell receptor (beta chain) was captured by sequencing in a study of CD4 T cells in relation to SARS-CoV-2 and coronaviruses. This clone was recorded a few times. The antigen remains unidentified. The CDR3 runs to 15 residues. The germline CDR1 and CDR2 sequences are SGHTA and FQGTGA. V lost 4 bases and J lost 6; bases outside the gene matches: 7. Assay: immunoSEQ multiplex PCR; the TCRdb copy retains only in-frame clones and omits some. The sample holds approximately 17,000 clones, around 78% seen once. The unexposed donors gave CD4+ T cells in about 2010-2019, prior to COVID-19. After about 10 days of culture, CD4+ T cells were isolated.

This clonotype was sampled from a human donor in good health. The sequencing sample was made of CD4+ T cells from PBMCs, cultured in vitro. This rearrangement joins TRBV7-3 to TRBJ2-3; 10 positions match TRBD2. This CDR3 is CASSSQREGSDTQYF. Written as DNA, the CDR3 is TGTGCCAGCAGCTCCCAGCGGGAGGGAAGCGATACGCAGTATTTT.